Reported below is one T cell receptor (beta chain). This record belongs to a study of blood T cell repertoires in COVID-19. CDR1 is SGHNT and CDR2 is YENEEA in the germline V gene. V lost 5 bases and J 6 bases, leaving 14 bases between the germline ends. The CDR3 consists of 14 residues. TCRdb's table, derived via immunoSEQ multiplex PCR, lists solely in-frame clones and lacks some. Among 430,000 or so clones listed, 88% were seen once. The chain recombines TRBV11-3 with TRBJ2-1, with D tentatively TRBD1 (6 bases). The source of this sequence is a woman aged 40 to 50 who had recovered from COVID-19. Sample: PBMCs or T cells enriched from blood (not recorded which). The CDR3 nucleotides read TGTGCCAGCAGCCTTATGTCAGGGGCCAATGAGCAGTTCTTC. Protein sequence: CASSLMSGANEQFF.